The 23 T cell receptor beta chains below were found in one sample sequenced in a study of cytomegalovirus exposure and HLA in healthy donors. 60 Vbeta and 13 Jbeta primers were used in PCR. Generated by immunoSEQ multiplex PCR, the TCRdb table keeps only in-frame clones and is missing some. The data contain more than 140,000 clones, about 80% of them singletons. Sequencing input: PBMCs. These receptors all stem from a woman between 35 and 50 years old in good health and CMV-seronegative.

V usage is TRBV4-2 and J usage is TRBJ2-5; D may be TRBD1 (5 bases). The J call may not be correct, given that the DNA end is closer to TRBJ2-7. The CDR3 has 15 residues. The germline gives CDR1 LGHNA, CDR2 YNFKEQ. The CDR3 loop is CASSQGFREGYEQYF. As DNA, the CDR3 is TGTGCCAGCAGCCAAGGGTTCAGGGAAGGGTACGAGCAGTACTTC.

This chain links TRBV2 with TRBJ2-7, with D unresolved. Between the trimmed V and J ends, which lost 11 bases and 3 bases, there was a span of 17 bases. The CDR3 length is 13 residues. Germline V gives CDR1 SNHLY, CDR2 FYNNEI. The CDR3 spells CAVQVALNYEQYF. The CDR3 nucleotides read TGTGCCGTGCAGGTGGCTTTGAACTACGAGCAGTACTTC.

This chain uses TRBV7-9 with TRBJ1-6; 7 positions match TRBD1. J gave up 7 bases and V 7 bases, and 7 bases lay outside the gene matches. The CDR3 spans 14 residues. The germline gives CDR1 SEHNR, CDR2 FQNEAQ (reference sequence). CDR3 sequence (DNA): TGTGCCAGCACTTACGAGGACAGGAATTCACCCCTCCACTTT. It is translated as CASTYEDRNSPLHF.

In nucleotides, the CDR3 is TGCGCCAGCAGCTCAATAGGGACGGGCGGGGGCGAGCAGTACTTC. This codes for CASSSIGTGGGEQYF. The gene calls are TRBV5-1 and TRBJ2-7, with 7 bases fitting TRBD2. This CDR3 spans 15 amino acids. CDR1 SGHRS and CDR2 YFSETQ come from the germline V gene. J was trimmed by 6 bases and V by 3 bases; bases with no gene match: 12.

The CDR3 region has the DNA TGTGCCAGCAGCATTGACAGGGGAAACACCATATATTTT. Protein product: CASSIDRGNTIYF. The V gene is TRBV11-3, the J gene TRBJ1-3; tentative D call: TRBD1 (6 bases). The V gene lost 5 bases and the J gene lost 4 bases, with 9 bases spanning the gap. The CDR3 is 13 residues long. The V gene's germline CDR1 is SGHNT and CDR2 YENEEA.

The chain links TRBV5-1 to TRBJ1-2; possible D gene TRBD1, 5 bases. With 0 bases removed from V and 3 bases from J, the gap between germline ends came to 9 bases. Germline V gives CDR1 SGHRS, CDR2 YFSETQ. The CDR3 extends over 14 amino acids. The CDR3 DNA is TGCGCCAGCAGCTTGGACGGGGGGGACTATGGCTACACCTTC. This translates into CASSLDGGDYGYTF.

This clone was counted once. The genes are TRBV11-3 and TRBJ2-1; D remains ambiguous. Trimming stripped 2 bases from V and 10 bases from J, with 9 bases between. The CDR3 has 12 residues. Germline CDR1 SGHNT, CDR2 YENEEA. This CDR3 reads CASSLFSHEQFF. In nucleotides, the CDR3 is TGTGCCAGCAGCTTATTCTCACACGAGCAGTTCTTC.

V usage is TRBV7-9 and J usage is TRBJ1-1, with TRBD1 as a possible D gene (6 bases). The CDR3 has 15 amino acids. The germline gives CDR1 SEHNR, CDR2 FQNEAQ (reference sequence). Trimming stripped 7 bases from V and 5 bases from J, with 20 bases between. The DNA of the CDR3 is TGTGCCAGCACCGACCCTCCTGGGGGCAGTACTGAAGCTTTCTTT. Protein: CASTDPPGGSTEAFF.

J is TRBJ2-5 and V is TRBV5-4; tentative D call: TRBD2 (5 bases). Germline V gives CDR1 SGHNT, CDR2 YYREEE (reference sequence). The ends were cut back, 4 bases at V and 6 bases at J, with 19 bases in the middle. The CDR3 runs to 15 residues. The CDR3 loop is CASSPGSSTAKTQYF. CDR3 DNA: TGTGCCAGCAGCCCTGGGAGTAGTACCGCCAAGACCCAGTACTTC.

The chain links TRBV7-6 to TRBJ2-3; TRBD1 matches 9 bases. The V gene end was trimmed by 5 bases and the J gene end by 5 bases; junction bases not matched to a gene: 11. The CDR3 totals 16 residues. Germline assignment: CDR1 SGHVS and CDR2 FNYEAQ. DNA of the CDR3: TGTGCCAGCAGCCATCGGACAGGGGCGTCCAGAGATACGCAGTATTTT. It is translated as CASSHRTGASRDTQYF.

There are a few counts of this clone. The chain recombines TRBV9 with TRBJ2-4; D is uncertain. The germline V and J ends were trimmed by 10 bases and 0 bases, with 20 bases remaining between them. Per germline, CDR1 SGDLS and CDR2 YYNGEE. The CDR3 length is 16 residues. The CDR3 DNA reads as TGTGCCCCCCCGTCTGGAACAGCTCTAGCCAAAAACATTCAGTACTTC. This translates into CAPPSGTALAKNIQYF.

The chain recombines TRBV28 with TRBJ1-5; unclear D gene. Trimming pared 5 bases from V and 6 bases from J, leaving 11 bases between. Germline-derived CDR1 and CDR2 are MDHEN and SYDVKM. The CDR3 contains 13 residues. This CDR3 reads CASSITSGQPQHF. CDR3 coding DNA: TGTGCCAGCAGTATTACTAGTGGTCAGCCCCAGCATTTT.

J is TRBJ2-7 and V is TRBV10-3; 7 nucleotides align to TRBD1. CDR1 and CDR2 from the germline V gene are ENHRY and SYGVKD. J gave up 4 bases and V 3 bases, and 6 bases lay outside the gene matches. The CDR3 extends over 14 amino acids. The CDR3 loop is CAISDLNRGYEQYF. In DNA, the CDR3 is TGTGCCATCAGTGATTTGAACAGGGGTTACGAGCAGTACTTC.

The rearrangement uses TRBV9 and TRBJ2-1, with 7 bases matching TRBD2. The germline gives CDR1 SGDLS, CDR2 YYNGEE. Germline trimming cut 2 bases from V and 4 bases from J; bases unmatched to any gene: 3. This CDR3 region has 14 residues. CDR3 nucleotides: TGTGCCAGCAGCGTCGCGGGAGATTACAATGAGCAGTTCTTC. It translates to CASSVAGDYNEQFF.

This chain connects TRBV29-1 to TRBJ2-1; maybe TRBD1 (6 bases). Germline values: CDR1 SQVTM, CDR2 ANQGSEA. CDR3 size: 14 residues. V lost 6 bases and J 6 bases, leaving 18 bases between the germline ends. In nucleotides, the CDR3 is TGCAGCGTGAGGAGGAGGTTGGGGGCCAATGAGCAGTTCTTC. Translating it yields CSVRRRLGANEQFF.

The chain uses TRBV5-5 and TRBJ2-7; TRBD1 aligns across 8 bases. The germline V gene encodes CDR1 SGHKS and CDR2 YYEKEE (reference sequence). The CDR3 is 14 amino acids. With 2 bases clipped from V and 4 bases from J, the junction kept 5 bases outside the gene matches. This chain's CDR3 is CASSFPGGKYEQYF. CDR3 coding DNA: TGTGCCAGCAGCTTCCCAGGGGGCAAATACGAGCAGTACTTC.

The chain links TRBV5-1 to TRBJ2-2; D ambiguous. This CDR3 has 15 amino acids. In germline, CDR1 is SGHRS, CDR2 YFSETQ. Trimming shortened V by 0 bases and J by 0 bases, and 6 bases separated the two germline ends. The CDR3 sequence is CASSLDSPNTGELFF. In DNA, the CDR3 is TGCGCCAGCAGCTTGGACAGTCCGAACACCGGGGAGCTGTTTTTT.

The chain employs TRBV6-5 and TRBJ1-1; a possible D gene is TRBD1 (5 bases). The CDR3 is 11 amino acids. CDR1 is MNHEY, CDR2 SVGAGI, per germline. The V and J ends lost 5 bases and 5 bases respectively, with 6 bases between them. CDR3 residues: CASSRGTEAFF. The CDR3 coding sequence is TGTGCCAGCAGTCGGGGGACTGAAGCTTTCTTT.

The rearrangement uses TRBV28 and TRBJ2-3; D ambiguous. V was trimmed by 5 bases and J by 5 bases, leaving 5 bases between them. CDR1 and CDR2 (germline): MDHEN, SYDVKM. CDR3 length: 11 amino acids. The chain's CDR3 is CASSERDTQYF. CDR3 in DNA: TGTGCCAGCAGTGAGAGAGATACGCAGTATTTT.

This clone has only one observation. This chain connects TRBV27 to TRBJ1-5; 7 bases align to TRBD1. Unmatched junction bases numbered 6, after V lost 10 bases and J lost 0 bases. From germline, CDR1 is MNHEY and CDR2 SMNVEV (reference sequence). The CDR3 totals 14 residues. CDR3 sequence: CATGTAYSNQPQHF. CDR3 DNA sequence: TGTGCCACCGGGACAGCGTATAGCAATCAGCCCCAGCATTTT.

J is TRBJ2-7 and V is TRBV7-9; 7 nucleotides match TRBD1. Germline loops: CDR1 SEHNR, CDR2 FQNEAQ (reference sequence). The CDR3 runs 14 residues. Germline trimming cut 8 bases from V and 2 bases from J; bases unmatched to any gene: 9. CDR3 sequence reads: CASAPGTAPYEQYF. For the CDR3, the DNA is TGTGCCAGCGCCCCCGGGACAGCCCCCTACGAGCAGTACTTC.

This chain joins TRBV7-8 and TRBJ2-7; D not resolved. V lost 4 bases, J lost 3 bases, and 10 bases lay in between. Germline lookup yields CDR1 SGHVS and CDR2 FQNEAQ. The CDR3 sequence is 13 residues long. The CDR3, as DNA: TGTGCCAGCAGCTCCTATCTCCTCTACGAGCAGTACTTC. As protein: CASSSYLLYEQYF.

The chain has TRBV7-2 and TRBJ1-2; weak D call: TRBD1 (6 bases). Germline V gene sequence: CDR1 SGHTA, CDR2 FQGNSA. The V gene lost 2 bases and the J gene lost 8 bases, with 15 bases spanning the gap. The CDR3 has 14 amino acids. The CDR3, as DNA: TGTGCCAGCAGCTTATCGGTACAGGGTGGAGGCTACACCTTC. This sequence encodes CASSLSVQGGGYTF.